This entry lists 2 T cell receptor beta chains sequenced from one sample in a study of blood T cell repertoires in COVID-19. TCRdb keeps only in-frame clones here, not all; method: immunoSEQ multiplex PCR. The sample includes about 46,000 clones, around 86% of them seen just once. The specimen was peripheral blood. The receptor source for this set is a human donor in a cohort sampled during active COVID-19.

The J gene is TRBJ2-5, the V gene TRBV4-2; 10 positions agree with TRBD2. This CDR3 spans 19 amino acids. Trimming cost V 0 bases and J 3 bases; bases outside gene matches: 13. Germline CDR1 is LGHNA and CDR2 is YNFKEQ. DNA of the CDR3: TGTGCCAGCAGCCAAGATGAGTCTAGCGGGAGCGCGGGGAAAGAGACCCAGTACTTC. This gives the protein CASSQDESSGSAGKETQYF.

This clone was seen a few times. This chain links TRBV19 with TRBJ1-5; weak D call: TRBD1 (6 bases). From germline, CDR1 is LNHDA and CDR2 SQIVND (reference sequence). Deletions cut 3 bases from V and 3 bases from J, with 15 bases between. The CDR3 totals 16 residues. CDR3: CASSIWGQDPNQPQHF. The DNA of the CDR3 is TGTGCCAGTAGTATTTGGGGACAAGACCCCAATCAGCCCCAGCATTTT.